This T cell receptor beta chain was sequenced for a study of OX40 agonist ivuxolimab in advanced cancers. As for the study in general: Patients were dosed intravenously with ivuxolimab at 0.01 to 10 mg/kg every 2 weeks. Prior checkpoint blockade (anti-PD-1, anti-PD-L1 or anti-CTLA-4) was permitted; 40% had it. Three patients had partial responses: one hepatocellular carcinoma, two cutaneous melanoma. Overall study findings and caveats: The antigens recognized by the expanded peripheral T cells, that is their antigen specificity, were not determined.

With respect to this clone: Its specificity is unknown.

TCRdb keeps only in-frame clones here, not all; method: immunoSEQ multiplex PCR. The sample records 55,000 to 70,000 clones, around 85% being singletons. The CDR3 consists of 14 residues. The V gene's germline CDR1 is SGHTA and CDR2 FQGNSA. The V gene lost 2 bases and the J gene lost 2 bases, with 10 bases spanning the gap. V usage is TRBV7-2 and J usage is TRBJ2-7; D is ambiguous. The sequencing used CD4+ or CD8+ T cells sorted from blood, collected in a trial of the OX40 agonist ivuxolimab. The sequence was collected from an adult with an advanced solid tumor such as melanoma, head and neck, liver or kidney cancer. CDR3 coding DNA: TGTGCCAGCAGCTTAAGGCGAACGGCCTACGAGCAGTACTTC. It specifies CASSLRRTAYEQYF. The full variable domain, completed using reference TRBV7-2 and TRBJ2-7, is GAGVSQSPSNKVTEKGKDVELRCDPISGHTALYWYRQSLGQGLEFLIYFQGNSAPDKSGLPSDRFSAERTGGSVSTLTIQRTQQEDSAVYLCASSLRRTAYEQYFGPGTRLTVT.